This section outlines one TCR beta chain sequence together with its context. Its antigen is unknown. This sample is drawn from a study of cytomegalovirus exposure and HLA in healthy donors. Findings of the study overall: Investigators reported about 160 TCR beta chains as tied to cytomegalovirus.

CDR1 SQVTM and CDR2 ANQGSEA come from the germline V gene. This CDR3 contains 13 residues. Deletions cut 5 bases from V and 3 bases from J, with 11 bases between. The study ran its PCR with 60 Vbeta and 13 Jbeta primers. Profiling relied on immunoSEQ multiplex PCR, and the TCRdb table lists in-frame clones only, not all of them. The profile shows more than 55,000 clones, about 80% of them singletons. The sequenced sample was PBMCs. This rearrangement joins TRBV29-1 to TRBJ2-1; D remains ambiguous. The clonotype was recovered from a woman in her thirties or forties in good health and CMV-seronegative. The CDR3: CSVRLVDYNEQFF. For the CDR3, the DNA is TGCAGCGTTCGTCTAGTCGACTACAATGAGCAGTTCTTC.